Listed here are 23 T cell receptor beta chains from one sample, sequenced in a study of shared clonotypes between healthy human individuals. Assay used: immunoSEQ multiplex PCR; TCRdb lists only in-frame clones, some missing. This sample has fewer than 2.5 million clones, with approximately 94% found just once. The material sequenced was naive CD4+ T cells from PBMCs. Subset: CD45RA+ positively selected. These receptors came from a man between 18 and 29 years old in good health. Some clones in this sample may be carry-over from other donors' samples.

V gene TRBV25-1 combines with J gene TRBJ1-2; D not certain. Germline V gives CDR1 MGHDK, CDR2 SYGVNS. V lost 4 bases and J lost 4, with 10 bases in between. The CDR3 consists of 13 residues. The CDR3 loop is CASSGELIYGYTF. The DNA of the CDR3 is TGTGCCAGCAGTGGGGAGTTGATCTATGGCTACACCTTC.

The rearrangement links TRBV18 to TRBJ2-7; 7 positions match TRBD2. Germline-derived CDR1 and CDR2 are KGHSH and LQKENI. The CDR3 sequence is 14 residues long. V was pared by 5 bases and J by 2 bases, with 6 bases of the junction left unmatched. The CDR3 bases are TGTGCCAGCTCATATACTAGCGCTCCCTACGAGCAGTACTTC. Translation: CASSYTSAPYEQYF.

The chain couples TRBV11-2 to TRBJ2-5; no definite D call. The CDR3 covers 13 residues. Germline values: CDR1 SGHAT, CDR2 FQNNGV. With 5 bases removed from V and 1 base from J, the gap between germline ends came to 8 bases. The DNA of the CDR3 is TGTGCCAGCAGCCTAATACTCCAAGAGACCCAGTACTTC. Its protein is CASSLILQETQYF.

The chain joins TRBV28 to TRBJ1-1; 8 bases match TRBD1. CDR1 and CDR2 from the germline V gene are MDHEN and SYDVKM. Trimming at V came to 4 bases and at J to 2 bases, leaving 9 bases not matched to a gene. CDR3 length: 16 residues. CDR3 region: CASSSPGTGLNTEAFF. In DNA form, the CDR3 reads TGTGCCAGCAGTTCCCCGGGGACAGGCCTTAACACTGAAGCTTTCTTT.

With regard to this clone: In the same sample, other DNA sequences code for this CDR3. The chain carries TRBV4-3 and TRBJ2-7; TRBD2 is a possible D gene (6 bases). CDR3 length equals 13 residues. Germline V gene lookup returns CDR1 LGHNA and CDR2 YSLEER. V was trimmed by 1 base and J by 3 bases, leaving 7 bases between them. For the CDR3, the DNA is TGCGCCAGCAGCCAAGTGGGGGGCTACGAGCAGTACTTC. Protein sequence: CASSQVGGYEQYF.

The V call is TRBV19, the J call TRBJ2-7, with unresolved D. The CDR3 covers 14 residues. The germline V gene encodes CDR1 LNHDA and CDR2 SQIVND (reference sequence). The germline V and J ends were trimmed by 3 bases and 0 bases, with 9 bases remaining between them. CDR3 region: CASSIGPHSYEQYF. CDR3 nucleotides: TGTGCCAGTAGTATCGGACCACACTCCTACGAGCAGTACTTC.

The rearrangement joins TRBV28 to TRBJ2-7; possible D gene TRBD2, 5 bases. In germline, CDR1 is MDHEN, CDR2 SYDVKM. The ends were cut back, 5 bases at V and 2 bases at J, with 16 bases in the middle. The CDR3 runs to 15 residues. The CDR3 nucleotides are TGTGCCAGCAGTCACGAGACCGGGAACACCTACGAGCAGTACTTC. It encodes CASSHETGNTYEQYF. Using reference TRBV28 and TRBJ2-7 for the parts outside the CDR3, the full variable domain is DVKVTQSSRYLVKRTGEKVFLECVQDMDHENMFWYRQDPGLGLRLIYFSYDVKMKEKGDIPEGYSVSREKKERFSLILESASTNQTSMYLCASSHETGNTYEQYFGPGTRLTVT.

The V gene is TRBV11-2, the J gene TRBJ2-6; no definite D call. The germline V gene has CDR1 SGHAT and CDR2 FQNNGV. The CDR3 has 15 amino acids. The V end lost 1 base, the J end lost 2 bases, and 6 bases lay between the germline ends. The CDR3 bases are TGTGCCAGCAGCTTAGTGGGTACTGGGGCCAACGTCCTGACTTTC. Protein product: CASSLVGTGANVLTF. The full variable domain, its missing parts supplied by reference TRBV11-2 and TRBJ2-6, is EAGVAQSPRYKIIEKRQSVAFWCNPISGHATLYWYQQILGQGPKLLIQFQNNGVVDDSQLPKDRFSAERLKGVDSTLKIQPAKLEDSAVYLCASSLVGTGANVLTFGAGSRLTVL.

This sequence joins TRBV7-3 and TRBJ2-2; 8 bases map to TRBD2. There are 16 residues in the CDR3. V lost 1 base, J lost 4 bases, and 5 bases stayed unmatched. Per the germline V gene, CDR1 is SGHTA and CDR2 is FQGTGA. The CDR3 reads CASSLNLLAGTGELFF. DNA for the CDR3: TGTGCCAGCAGCTTAAATCTGCTAGCGGGCACCGGGGAGCTGTTTTTT. The entire variable domain, with the rest obtained from reference TRBV7-3 and TRBJ2-2, is as follows: GAGVSQTPSNKVTEKGKYVELRCDPISGHTALYWYRQSLGQGPEFLIYFQGTGAADDSGLPNDRFFAVRPEGSVSTLKIQRTERGDSAVYLCASSLNLLAGTGELFFGEGSRLTVL.

The rearrangement links TRBV27 to TRBJ1-5, with D tentatively TRBD1 (6 bases). The V end lost 2 bases, the J end lost 4 bases, and 18 bases lay between the germline ends. Looked up from germline, CDR1 is MNHEY and CDR2 is SMNVEV (reference sequence). The CDR3 loop spans 17 amino acids. CDR3 sequence (DNA): TGTGCCAGCAGTTTAAGGGGGGACTCAGGTTCGAATCAGCCCCAGCATTTT. Its translation: CASSLRGDSGSNQPQHF.

This clone came up once. The CDR3 nucleotides are TGTGCCAGCAGGGAGACAGGGGGGAACACTGAAGCTTTCTTT. Translation gives CASRETGGNTEAFF. The rearrangement joins TRBV6-5 to TRBJ1-1; 9 nucleotides match TRBD1. Germline CDR1 is MNHEY and CDR2 is SVGAGI. The CDR3 consists of 14 residues. Trimming cost V 6 bases and J 1 base; bases outside gene matches: 3.

The J gene is TRBJ2-1, the V gene TRBV4-3; TRBD2 matches at 9 bases. This CDR3 is 14 amino acids long. The germline gives CDR1 LGHNA, CDR2 YSLEER. V shed 0 bases, J shed 10 bases, and the junction held 4 bases outside the gene matches. The CDR3 DNA follows: TGCGCCAGCAGCCAAGATTGGCGGGAGGGGGAGCAGTTCTTC. Residues: CASSQDWREGEQFF.

The gene calls are TRBV27 and TRBJ2-7; D is ambiguous. Germline values: CDR1 MNHEY, CDR2 SMNVEV (reference sequence). The length of the CDR3 is 16 residues. Trimming left V 5 bases short and J 0 bases short, with 17 bases between. The CDR3, as DNA: TGTGCCAGCAGTCCGGGTCGAGCCAGGAGCTCCTACGAGCAGTACTTC. This encodes CASSPGRARSSYEQYF.

On this clone: Other DNA sequences from this sample encode an identical CDR3 as well. V and J are TRBV5-4 and TRBJ2-3, with D maybe TRBD2 (5 bases). Trimming removed 0 bases from V and 0 bases from J, with 8 bases in between. CDR1 and CDR2 (germline): SGHNT, YYREEE (reference sequence). There are 15 residues in the CDR3. The CDR3 reads CASSLGRTSTDTQYF. The CDR3 DNA reads TGTGCCAGCAGCTTGGGCAGGACTAGCACAGATACGCAGTATTTT.

The J gene is TRBJ2-7, the V gene TRBV6-1; 7 nucleotides agree with TRBD1. V lost 2 bases to trimming and J lost 2 bases; unmatched junction nucleotides: 12. From germline, CDR1 is MNHNS and CDR2 SASEGT. The CDR3 has 17 residues. The CDR3 bases are TGTGCCAGCAGTGAACTCCCCACCCCCCAGGGGGCCTACGAGCAGTACTTC. Its protein is CASSELPTPQGAYEQYF.

The genes are TRBV5-4 and TRBJ2-3; 15 bases are shared with TRBD2. The V gene's germline CDR1 is SGHNT and CDR2 YYREEE (reference sequence). Trimming at V came to 4 bases and at J to 4 bases, leaving 4 bases not matched to a gene. This CDR3 spans 16 amino acids. The CDR3 bases are TGTGCCAGCAGCACCGGACTAGCGGGGGGGCCAGATACGCAGTATTTT. Translating gives CASSTGLAGGPDTQYF.

This chain connects TRBV10-1 to TRBJ2-3, with 11 nucleotides matching TRBD2. Germline CDR1 WNHNN, CDR2 SYGVQD (reference sequence). This CDR3 is 14 amino acids long. V shed 2 bases and J 5 bases; nucleotides not matched to a gene: 0. The CDR3 nucleotides are TGCGCCAGCAGTGAGGGACTAGCGGGAGATACGCAGTATTTT. Translated: CASSEGLAGDTQYF.

The chain joins TRBV4-3 to TRBJ2-2, with no clear D. Germline CDR1 and CDR2: LGHNA and YSLEER. Deletions cut 0 bases from V and 6 bases from J, with 20 bases between. The CDR3 has 18 amino acids. The chain's CDR3 is CASSQDSRAGDYAGELFF. In nucleotides, the CDR3 is TGCGCCAGCAGCCAAGATAGCAGAGCAGGAGATTACGCCGGGGAGCTGTTTTTT.

This chain uses TRBV29-1 with TRBJ2-7; 7 nucleotides match TRBD2. Germline V gene data show CDR1 as SQVTM and CDR2 as ANQGSEA. Trimming took 1 base from V and 6 from J; bases not matched to a gene: 0. The CDR3 extends over 11 amino acids. CDR3 nucleotides: TGCAGCGTTGAAGGGGGGGGCGAGCAGTACTTC. Translation: CSVEGGGEQYF.

This clone was picked up one time. The sample contains more than one DNA sequence encoding this CDR3. The chain combines TRBV9 with TRBJ1-3; D gene unclear. The length of the CDR3 is 13 residues. Per the germline V gene, CDR1 is SGDLS and CDR2 is YYNGEE. V lost 3 bases to trimming and J lost 2 bases, with 6 bases between them. The CDR3 nucleotides read TGTGCCAGCAGCGGCGGCCCTGGAAACACCATATATTTT. Translating gives CASSGGPGNTIYF.

The chain recombines TRBV11-3 with TRBJ2-1; 14 nucleotides match TRBD2. The CDR3 contains 15 residues. V shed 5 bases, J shed 9 bases, and the junction held 6 bases outside the gene matches. CDR1 is SGHNT and CDR2 is YENEEA in the germline V gene. DNA for the CDR3: TGTGCCAGCAGCCCAGGACTAGCGGGAGGCACTGAGCAGTTCTTC. Translation gives CASSPGLAGGTEQFF.

This clone was seen a single time. The junction departs from germline at one end; a sequencing error may be responsible. The chain employs TRBV19 and TRBJ1-1; D is ambiguous. This CDR3 is built from 13 residues. CDR1 LNHDA and CDR2 SQIVND come from the germline V gene (reference sequence). The CDR3 is CASIVGANAEAFF. Here the CDR3 DNA reads TGTGCCAGTATAGTCGGCGCGAACGCTGAAGCTTTCTTT.

The gene calls are TRBV27 and TRBJ2-5; no definite D call. Per germline, CDR1 MNHEY and CDR2 SMNVEV (reference sequence). The CDR3 extends over 15 amino acids. V shed 4 bases and J shed 0 bases, with 12 bases lying between them. The CDR3 sequence is CASSSAEKYQETQYF. The CDR3, as DNA: TGTGCCAGCAGTTCTGCGGAGAAGTACCAAGAGACCCAGTACTTC.